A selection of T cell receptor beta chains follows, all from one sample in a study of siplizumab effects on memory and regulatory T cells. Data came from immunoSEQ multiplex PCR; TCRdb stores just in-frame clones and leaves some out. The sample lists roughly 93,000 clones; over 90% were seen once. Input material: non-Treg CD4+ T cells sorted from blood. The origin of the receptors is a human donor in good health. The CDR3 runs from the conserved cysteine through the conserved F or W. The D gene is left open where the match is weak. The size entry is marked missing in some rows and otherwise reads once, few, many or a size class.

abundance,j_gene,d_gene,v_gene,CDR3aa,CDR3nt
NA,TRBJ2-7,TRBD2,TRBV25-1,CASSERGGTSGRGYEQYF,TGTGCCAGCAGTGAACGGGGGGGTACTAGCGGGAGGGGCTACGAGCAGTACTTC
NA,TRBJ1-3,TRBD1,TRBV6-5,CASRMTGKDTIYF,TGTGCCAGCAGGATGACAGGGAAGGACACCATATATTTT
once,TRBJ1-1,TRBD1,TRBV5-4,CASSEGADGRGAFF,TGTGCCAGCAGCGAGGGGGCGGATGGGAGGGGAGCTTTCTTT
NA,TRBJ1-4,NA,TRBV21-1,CASSKATGRGEKLFF,TGTGCCAGCAGCAAAGCGACAGGGAGAGGAGAAAAACTGTTTTTT
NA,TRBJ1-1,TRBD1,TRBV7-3,CASSLQGAVNTEAFF,TGTGCCAGCAGCTTACAGGGGGCTGTGAACACTGAAGCTTTCTTT
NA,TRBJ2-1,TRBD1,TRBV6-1,CASRGQGRLDDEQFF,TGTGCCAGCAGGGGACAGGGCCGACTAGACGATGAGCAGTTCTTC
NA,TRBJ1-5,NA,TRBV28,CASINPRGGVPGNQPQHF,TGTGCCAGCATTAACCCACGAGGAGGTGTGCCGGGCAATCAGCCCCAGCATTTT
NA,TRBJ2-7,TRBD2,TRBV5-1,CASNAGAYEQYF,TGCGCCAGCAATGCGGGAGCCTACGAGCAGTACTTC
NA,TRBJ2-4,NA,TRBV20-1,CSASTDHIQYF,TGCAGTGCTTCTACTGACCACATTCAGTACTTC
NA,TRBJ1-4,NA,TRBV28,CASSLYQGLDEKLFF,TGTGCCAGCAGTTTATACCAGGGATTGGACGAAAAACTGTTTTTT
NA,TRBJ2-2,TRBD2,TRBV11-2,CASSRWTSAPANTGELFF,TGTGCCAGCAGCCGCTGGACTAGCGCGCCTGCGAACACCGGGGAGCTGTTTTTT
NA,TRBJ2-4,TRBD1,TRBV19,CASSATGGSVIQYF,TGTGCCAGTAGTGCGACAGGGGGATCGGTCATTCAGTACTTC
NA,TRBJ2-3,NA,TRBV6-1,CASRGGGPTDTQYF,TGTGCCAGCAGGGGGGGAGGCCCCACAGATACGCAGTATTTT